This entry lists 11 T cell receptor beta chains sequenced from one sample in a study of T cell responses to AZD1222 COVID-19 vaccine. Sequencing used immunoSEQ multiplex PCR; TCRdb keeps in-frame clones, though not all of them. The data contain roughly 100,000 clones, 85% to 90% of them singletons. Sequencing used peripheral blood, obtained 28 days after the second AZD1222 dose. The receptors originated from an adult who received the AZD1222 COVID-19 vaccine.

This chain uses TRBV3-1 (or the pseudogene TRBV3-2) with TRBJ1-3; TRBD1 aligns across 9 bases. The V gene end was trimmed by 1 base and the J gene end by 8 bases; junction bases not matched to a gene: 9. Germline CDR1 reads LGHDT; CDR2 reads YNNKEL (reference sequence). The CDR3 runs 16 residues. The CDR3 protein is CASSQAQQGAWDTIYF. In DNA form, the CDR3 reads TGTGCCAGCAGCCAAGCTCAACAGGGGGCTTGGGACACCATATATTTT.

The chain carries TRBV4-2 and TRBJ2-5; D may be TRBD1 or TRBD2 (5 bases each). Looked up from germline, CDR1 is LGHNA and CDR2 is YNFKEQ. This CDR3 has 15 residues. V was trimmed by 4 bases and J by 1 base, leaving 13 bases between them. CDR3 sequence: CASSPGTTPQETQYF. The CDR3 DNA reads TGTGCCAGCAGCCCAGGGACCACCCCCCAAGAGACCCAGTACTTC.

CDR3 region: CASSQEGLAGYEQYF. CDR3 in DNA: TGCGCCAGCAGCCAAGAGGGACTAGCGGGTTACGAGCAGTACTTC. V is TRBV4-1 and J is TRBJ2-7, with TRBD2 matching over 12 bases. With V trimmed by 0 bases and J by 4 bases, 1 base remained unmatched. Germline V lookup: CDR1 MGHRA, CDR2 YSYEKL. The CDR3 spans 15 residues.

This sequence joins TRBV9 and TRBJ1-2; tentatively, D is TRBD1 (5 bases). Germline V gives CDR1 SGDLS, CDR2 YYNGEE. The CDR3 totals 15 residues. Deletions cut 0 bases from V and 9 bases from J, with 18 bases between. CDR3 DNA sequence: TGTGCCAGCAGCGTAGCTACGGGGCTAACCGCGAGCTACACCTTC. Its protein product is CASSVATGLTASYTF.

This clone was observed a handful of times. The chain recombines TRBV6-5 with TRBJ2-7, with TRBD1 matching 7 bases. CDR1 is MNHEY and CDR2 is SVGAGI in the germline V gene. The J segment lost 2 bases and the V segment lost 6 bases, leaving 7 bases of the junction unmatched. The CDR3 spans 14 residues. The CDR3 DNA is TGTGCCAGCAGCCCGGACAGGTGGACCTACGAGCAGTACTTC. Translating it yields CASSPDRWTYEQYF.

This clone is a singleton in its sample. The chain carries TRBV5-4 and TRBJ1-1; the match to TRBD1 covers 10 bases. The V gene end was trimmed by 4 bases and the J gene end by 8 bases; junction bases not matched to a gene: 5. CDR1 and CDR2 (germline): SGHNT, YYREEE (reference sequence). The CDR3 spans 13 residues. CDR3 amino acids: CASSPDRGEEAFF. The CDR3 DNA sequence: TGTGCCAGCAGCCCGGACAGGGGGGAGGAAGCTTTCTTT. Together with reference TRBV5-4 and TRBJ1-1, the CDR3 gives the full variable domain: ETGVTQSPTHLIKTRGQQVTLRCSSQSGHNTVSWYQQALGQGPQFIFQYYREEENGRGNFPPRFSGLQFPNYSSELNVNALELDDSALYLCASSPDRGEEAFFGQGTRLTVV.

The chain joins TRBV6-6 to TRBJ1-5; the D is unclear. The CDR3 has 15 amino acids. Trimming took 6 bases from V and 1 from J, leaving 13 bases between them. Germline V gene data show CDR1 as MNHNY and CDR2 as SVGAGI (reference sequence). CDR3 protein: CASSLTDGSNQPQHF. In nucleotides, the CDR3 is TGTGCCAGCAGCCTAACGGACGGGAGCAATCAGCCCCAGCATTTT.

This chain joins TRBV5-1 and TRBJ2-5; 9 bases fit TRBD2. Germline V CDR1 and CDR2: SGHRS, YFSETQ. The CDR3 loop spans 16 amino acids. Trimming removed 5 bases from V and 5 bases from J; junction bases left unmatched: 13. CDR3 nucleotides: TGCGCCAGCAGGCGCGGGGGGGACCTCGGGGGCGAGACCCAGTACTTC. It is translated as CASRRGGDLGGETQYF.

This chain connects TRBV3-1 (or the pseudogene TRBV3-2) to TRBJ2-5, with 11 bases identical to TRBD2. V lost 3 bases to trimming and J lost 5 bases; unmatched junction nucleotides: 5. Germline V gives CDR1 LGHDT, CDR2 YNNKEL (reference sequence). The CDR3 runs to 15 residues. CDR3 amino acids: CASSHSSSGGETQYF. CDR3 in DNA: TGTGCCAGCAGCCATAGTTCTAGCGGGGGGGAGACCCAGTACTTC.

The rearrangement joins TRBV30 to TRBJ2-1, with 7 bases matching TRBD2. The CDR3 totals 15 residues. J was trimmed by 7 bases and V by 3 bases; bases with no gene match: 12. Per germline, CDR1 GTSNPN and CDR2 SVGIG (reference sequence). The CDR3 DNA follows: TGTGCCTGGAGCTCCCTGGCGGGAGATAATAATGAGCAGTTCTTC. Its translation is CAWSSLAGDNNEQFF.

V usage is TRBV30 and J usage is TRBJ2-3, with unresolved D. CDR3 length: 14 amino acids. Germline CDR1 reads GTSNPN; CDR2 reads SVGIG (reference sequence). V was cut by 2 bases and J by 1 base, with 10 bases left in between. The CDR3 DNA sequence: TGTGCCTGGAGTAAAGATGTGGGCACAGATACGCAGTATTTT. Amino acid sequence: CAWSKDVGTDTQYF.